This is a list of T cell receptor beta chains from one sample in a study of cytomegalovirus exposure and HLA in healthy donors. Clones were sequenced by immunoSEQ multiplex PCR, and TCRdb holds only the in-frame ones, with some missing. The table records roughly 200,000 clones, around 80% of them present only once. Input material: PBMCs. The origin of the receptors is a man aged 18 to 29 in good health and CMV-seronegative. The CDR3 runs from the conserved cysteine through the conserved F or W. The order of the fields is D gene, clone size, CDR3 length, J gene, V gene, CDR3 DNA, CDR3 protein. The D gene is left open where the match is weak. A row's size may be missing; if present it is once, few, many or a size class.

>TRBD2|NA|15|TRBJ2-1|TRBV5-1
TGCGCCAGCGCTGTGGGGACTAGCGGGGGCAATGAGCAGTTCTTC
CASAVGTSGGNEQFF
>TRBD1|NA|13|TRBJ2-7|TRBV7-9
TGTGCCAGTAGGACAGGGGGGCTCGACGAGCAGTACTTC
CASRTGGLDEQYF
>TRBD2|few|15|TRBJ2-7|TRBV30
TGTGCCTGGAGTGGGGGAGCAGCGGGAGTAGGCGAGCAGTACTTC
CAWSGGAAGVGEQYF
>NA|NA|14|TRBJ2-7|TRBV28
TGTGCCAGCAGTTTTGGGTCAGCGCCCTACGAGCAGTACTTC
CASSFGSAPYEQYF
>TRBD1|NA|15|TRBJ1-4|TRBV18
TGTGCCAGCTCCCCAGCGGACAGGGAAAATGAAAAACTGTTTTTT
CASSPADRENEKLFF
>TRBD1|NA|16|TRBJ2-3|TRBV5-1
TGCGCCAGCAGCTACCAGACAGGGGTCCCCACAGATACGCAGTATTTT
CASSYQTGVPTDTQYF
>NA|NA|14|TRBJ1-1|TRBV5-1
TGCGCCAGCAAAATAGTGCGGGGAAGCACTGAAGCTTTCTTT
CASKIVRGSTEAFF
>NA|NA|12|TRBJ1-2|TRBV7-3
TGTGCCAGCAGCTTAACAGGGGAAGGCTACACCTTC
CASSLTGEGYTF
>NA|NA|13|TRBJ1-1|TRBV25-1
TGTGCCAGCAGTGAAGGGTTACGGGGTGAAGCTTTCTTT
CASSEGLRGEAFF
>NA|NA|15|TRBJ1-1|TRBV25-1
TGTGCCAGCAGTGATGAATGGGGAGTGAACACTGAAGCTTTCTTT
CASSDEWGVNTEAFF
>NA|NA|14|TRBJ1-1|TRBV29-1
TGCGTCGCGGACAGCAGACTAATGAACACTGAAGCTTTCTTT
CVADSRLMNTEAFF
>NA|NA|15|TRBJ1-2|TRBV6-5
TGTGCCAGCAGTTACTCTTGGGGAGTCAACTATGGCTACACCTTC
CASSYSWGVNYGYTF
>NA|NA|12|TRBJ2-4|TRBV2
TGTGCCAGCAGTGAGGACATGGGCGTTCAGTACTTC
CASSEDMGVQYF
>TRBD2|few|16|TRBJ2-1|TRBV25-1
TGTGCCAGCAGTGACTCGAGCGGGGATTCCTACAATGAGCAGTTCTTC
CASSDSSGDSYNEQFF
>TRBD2|few|18|TRBJ2-7|TRBV4-1
TGCGCCAGCAGCCCCTTACACCTAGTGCCGGGAGGGCCCTACGAGCAGTACTTC
CASSPLHLVPGGPYEQYF
>TRBD1|NA|15|TRBJ1-1|TRBV7-3
TGTGCCAGCAGCTCCGGGACAGGATTGAACACTGAAGCTTTCTTT
CASSSGTGLNTEAFF
>TRBD2|NA|16|TRBJ2-1|TRBV12-5
TGTGCTAGTGGTTTGAGGACTAGCGGGAGTTGGGATGAGCAGTTCTTC
CASGLRTSGSWDEQFF
>NA|NA|14|TRBJ2-1|TRBV6-5
TGTGCCAGCAGTTACTCCACCGCGAACAATGAGCAGTTCTTC
CASSYSTANNEQFF
>TRBD1|NA|15|TRBJ1-1|TRBV6-5
TGTGCCAGCAGCCTACAGGGGGGATTGAACACTGAAGCTTTCTTT
CASSLQGGLNTEAFF
>TRBD2|NA|12|TRBJ2-7|TRBV28
TGTGCCACCCGCGGGAGTATTACCGAGCAGTACTTC
CATRGSITEQYF
>TRBD1|NA|14|TRBJ1-1|TRBV6-1
TGTGCCAGCAGGTACAGGGGGCTAAACACTGAAGCTTTCTTT
CASRYRGLNTEAFF
>NA|NA|20|TRBJ2-2|TRBV12-1
TGTGCCAGCAGCTCCCGGGCAGGGGCCACGCCTGACCCGGGGCCCGGGGAGCTGTTTTTT
CASSSRAGATPDPGPGELFF
>TRBD1|NA|13|TRBJ2-7|TRBV30
TGTGCCTGGAGTACTGGGACAGGGGGCGGGCAGTACTTC
CAWSTGTGGGQYF
>TRBD1|NA|14|TRBJ1-6|TRBV7-2
TGTGCCAGCAGCGTGGGACAGGTGAATTCACCCCTCCACTTT
CASSVGQVNSPLHF
>NA|NA|15|TRBJ2-5|TRBV5-6
TGTGCCAGCAGCTCCCTCTACGGGGAACAAGAGACCCAGTACTTC
CASSSLYGEQETQYF
>TRBD2|NA|14|TRBJ2-7|TRBV7-8
TGTGCCAGCAGCTTCGGAGTAGCGGGATACGAGCAGTACTTC
CASSFGVAGYEQYF
>NA|NA|12|TRBJ2-1|TRBV19
TGTGCCAGTAGTCCGAGGGGGGGGGTTCTGTTCTTC
CASSPRGGVLFF
>TRBD1|NA|17|TRBJ1-4|TRBV2
TGTGCCAGCAGGGGCAGGACAGGGACAGCAACTAATGAAAAACTGTTTTTT
CASRGRTGTATNEKLFF